The T cell receptor (beta chain) described here comes from a study of PD-1 blockade in mismatch repair-deficient tumors. The length of the CDR3 is 14 residues. Deletions cut 0 bases from V and 6 bases from J, with 9 bases between. CDR1 is LNHDA, CDR2 SQIVND, per germline (reference sequence). Profiling relied on immunoSEQ multiplex PCR, and the TCRdb table lists in-frame clones only, not all of them. The sample holds approximately 120,000 clones, around 83% seen once. This clonotype originated in an adult with mismatch repair-deficient cancer. The specimen was peripheral blood, collected 44 weeks after starting pembrolizumab. This chain joins TRBV19 and TRBJ2-1; possible D gene TRBD2, 7 bases. The CDR3 protein is CASSIDRGANEQFF. DNA of the CDR3: TGTGCCAGTAGTATAGATCGGGGGGCCAATGAGCAGTTCTTC. Full variable domain (rest looked up from reference TRBV19 and TRBJ2-1): DGGITQSPKYLFRKEGQNVTLSCEQNLNHDAMYWYRQDPGQGLRLIYYSQIVNDFQKGDIAEGYSVSREKKESFPLTVTSAQKNPTAFYLCASSIDRGANEQFFGPGTRLTVL.